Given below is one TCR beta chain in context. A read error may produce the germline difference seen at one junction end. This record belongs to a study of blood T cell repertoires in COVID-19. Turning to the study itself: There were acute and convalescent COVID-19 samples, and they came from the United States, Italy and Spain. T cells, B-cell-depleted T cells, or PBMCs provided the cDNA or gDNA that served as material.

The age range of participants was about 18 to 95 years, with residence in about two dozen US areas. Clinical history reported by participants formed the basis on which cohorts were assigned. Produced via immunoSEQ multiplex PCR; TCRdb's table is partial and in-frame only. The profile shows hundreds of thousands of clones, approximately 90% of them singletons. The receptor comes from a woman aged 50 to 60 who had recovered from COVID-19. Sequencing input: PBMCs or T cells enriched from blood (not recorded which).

The CDR3 bases are TGTGCTAGCAGCGCCGGGGTGGCAGGGGCAGAGACCCAGTACTTC. Translated, it gives CASSAGVAGAETQYF. The chain employs TRBV7-7 and TRBJ2-5; D possibly corresponds to TRBD1 (6 bases). This CDR3 comprises 15 residues. Germline values: CDR1 SSHAT, CDR2 FNYEAQ (reference sequence).